This TCR beta chain was sequenced during a study of OX40 agonist ivuxolimab in advanced cancers. From germline, CDR1 is SGHDT and CDR2 YYEEEE. This CDR3 has 14 amino acids. The J segment lost 5 bases and the V segment lost 2 bases, leaving 3 bases of the junction unmatched. The method was immunoSEQ multiplex PCR; TCRdb's version includes in-frame clones alone and lacks a portion of them. The repertoire holds under 65,000 clones, roughly 90% seen once, with around 8.7% in the top ten. The V and J genes are TRBV5-6 and TRBJ1-5; 8 bases are shared with TRBD1. The TCR originated in an adult with an advanced solid tumor such as melanoma, head and neck, liver or kidney cancer. The source was CD4+ or CD8+ T cells sorted from blood, collected in a trial of the OX40 agonist ivuxolimab. CDR3 nucleotides: TGTGCCAGCAGCTTTGGACAGGGATATCAGCCCCAGCATTTT. Its protein is CASSFGQGYQPQHF.